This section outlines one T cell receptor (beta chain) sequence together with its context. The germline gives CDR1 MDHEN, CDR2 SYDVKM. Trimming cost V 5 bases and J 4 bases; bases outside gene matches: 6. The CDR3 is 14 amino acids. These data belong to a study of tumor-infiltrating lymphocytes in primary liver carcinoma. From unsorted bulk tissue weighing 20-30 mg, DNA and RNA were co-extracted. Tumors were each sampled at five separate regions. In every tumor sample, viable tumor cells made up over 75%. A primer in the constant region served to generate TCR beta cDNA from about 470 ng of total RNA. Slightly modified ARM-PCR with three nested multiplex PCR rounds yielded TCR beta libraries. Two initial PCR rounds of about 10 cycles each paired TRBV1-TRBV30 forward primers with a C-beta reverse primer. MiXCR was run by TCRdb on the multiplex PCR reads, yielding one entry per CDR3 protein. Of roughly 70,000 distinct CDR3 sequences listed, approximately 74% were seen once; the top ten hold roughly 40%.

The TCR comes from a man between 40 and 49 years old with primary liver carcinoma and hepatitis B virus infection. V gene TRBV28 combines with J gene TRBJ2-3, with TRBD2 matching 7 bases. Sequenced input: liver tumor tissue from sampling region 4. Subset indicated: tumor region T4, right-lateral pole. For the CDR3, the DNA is TGTGCCAGCAGTCTTCCGGGGGGTTCAGATACGCAGTATTTT. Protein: CASSLPGGSDTQYF.